The T cell receptor beta chain described here comes from a study of T cell responses to AZD1222 COVID-19 vaccine. Study in general: Samples with a second dose at about 4 or about 12 weeks were pooled together.

Whole-study results and caveats: Spike-specific TCR breadth and depth grew following two AZD1222 doses. Donor demographics were predominantly white British with a female majority; clonal diversity may be underestimated.

As regards this clone: As yet, its antigen is unknown.

The V and J ends lost 4 bases and 7 bases, in that order; junction bases with no gene match: 10. The germline V gene encodes CDR1 LGHDT and CDR2 YNNKEL (reference sequence). CDR3 length equals 15 residues. Data came from immunoSEQ multiplex PCR; TCRdb stores just in-frame clones and leaves some out. The profile covers 250,000 or so clones, with 93% appearing a single time and 0.5% to 0.7% taken by the ten largest. The gene calls are TRBV3-1 (or the pseudogene TRBV3-2) and TRBJ2-7, with 10 bases matching TRBD2. The source of this sequence is an adult in good health. The sample consisted of peripheral blood, taken on day 0 of AZD1222 vaccination. CDR3 residues: CASSPLAGATGEQYF. CDR3 coding DNA: TGTGCCAGCAGCCCTCTAGCGGGGGCTACCGGTGAGCAGTACTTC.